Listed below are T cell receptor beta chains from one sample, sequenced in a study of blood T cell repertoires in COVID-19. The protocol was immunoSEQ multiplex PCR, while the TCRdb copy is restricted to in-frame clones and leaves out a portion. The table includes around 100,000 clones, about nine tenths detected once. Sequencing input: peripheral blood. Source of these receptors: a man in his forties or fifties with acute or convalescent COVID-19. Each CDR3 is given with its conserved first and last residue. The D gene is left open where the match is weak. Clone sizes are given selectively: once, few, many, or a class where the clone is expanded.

TGTGCCAGTAGTATGCCCGGACAGGGTGATGTAAAAGCCAAAAACATTCAGTACTTC	CASSMPGQGDVKAKNIQYF	TRBV19	TRBD1	TRBJ2-4	.
TGTGCCAGCAGTGACCAGGGACTAGCGGGACTCACAGATACGCAGTATTTT	CASSDQGLAGLTDTQYF	TRBV6-2/TRBV6-3	TRBD2	TRBJ2-3	.
TGTGCCAGCAGCCAAGTGCTAACTACCACCCCTCATGAGCAGTTCTTC	CASSQVLTTTPHEQFF	TRBV14	.	TRBJ2-1	.
TGTGCCAGCAGCTCTCAGGGCTCTGGAAACACCATATATTTT	CASSSQGSGNTIYF	TRBV7-2	.	TRBJ1-3	.
TGTGCCAGCAGTTACTCGAGCGTCGCTCGAAACACCATATATTTT	CASSYSSVARNTIYF	TRBV6-5	.	TRBJ1-3	.
TGCGCCAGCAGCTTTTCCCCACCGGGACAGGGGTACCAAGAGACCCAGTACTTC	CASSFSPPGQGYQETQYF	TRBV5-1	TRBD1	TRBJ2-5	.
TGTGCCAGCAGCCACGCGGGGGGGGCGGAGACCCAGTACTTC	CASSHAGGAETQYF	TRBV3-1/TRBV3-2	TRBD2	TRBJ2-5	.
TGTGCCAGCAGCGATGGGCTGGGTGAGCAGTTCTTC	CASSDGLGEQFF	TRBV9	.	TRBJ2-1	once
TGTGCCAGCAGCTTAGCTCGCACTAATCCCTCCTACGAGCAGTACTTC	CASSLARTNPSYEQYF	TRBV7-2	.	TRBJ2-7	.
TGTGCCTGGAGTGTCAGGCAGGGGTTAGGAGAGACCCAGTACTTC	CAWSVRQGLGETQYF	TRBV30	.	TRBJ2-5	.
TGCAGCGTCCCTCACGCGGGGGTGTACAATGAGCAGTTCTTC	CSVPHAGVYNEQFF	TRBV29-1	TRBD2	TRBJ2-1	.
TGTGCCAGCAGCCAGACAGGGGGCGCGGTCACCGGGGAGCTGTTTTTT	CASSQTGGAVTGELFF	TRBV3-1/TRBV3-2	TRBD1	TRBJ2-2	.
TGTGCCAGCACCCTCTCCGCGGGAGCTGGCAATGAGCAGTTCTTC	CASTLSAGAGNEQFF	TRBV6-1	TRBD2	TRBJ2-1	.
TGTGCCAGCAGCTTAGCGTCCTACGACGGGGAGCTGTTTTTT	CASSLASYDGELFF	TRBV11-3	.	TRBJ2-2	once
TGTGCCAGCAGTGAAGCTAAGGCAGGGGGCGACGGCTACACCTTC	CASSEAKAGGDGYTF	TRBV2	TRBD1	TRBJ1-2	.
TGTGCCAGCAGTACTCGTGGGCTAGCGGGAACAGATACGCAGTATTTT	CASSTRGLAGTDTQYF	TRBV5-4	TRBD2	TRBJ2-3	.
TGTGCCAGCAGTTACGGGCCCGCCTACGAGCAGTACTTC	CASSYGPAYEQYF	TRBV6-6	.	TRBJ2-7	.
TGTGCCAGCAGCGTCTCAGAGGGGAGGGAAGAGCAGTACTTC	CASSVSEGREEQYF	TRBV9	TRBD2	TRBJ2-7	.
TGTGCCAGCATGTTGACAGGGCAAGAGACCCAGTACTTC	CASMLTGQETQYF	TRBV27	TRBD1	TRBJ2-5	.
TGTGCCAGTAGACTGACAGGGACCTACGAGCAGTACTTC	CASRLTGTYEQYF	TRBV19	TRBD1	TRBJ2-7	.
TGTGCCAGTAGAGAGGGCCCAAGCGTTGAAAAACTGTTTTTT	CASREGPSVEKLFF	TRBV19	.	TRBJ1-4	.
TGTGCCAGCAGCCAAGATCGTAAGACCCAGTACTTC	CASSQDRKTQYF	TRBV3-1/TRBV3-2	.	TRBJ2-5	.
TGCGCCAGCAGCTTGGACAGTTCTAACTATGGCTACACCTTC	CASSLDSSNYGYTF	TRBV5-1	.	TRBJ1-2	.
TGTGCCAGCAGTTACAATCCCGCAGGTAGCACAGATACGCAGTATTTT	CASSYNPAGSTDTQYF	TRBV6-5	.	TRBJ2-3	.
TGTGCCAGCAGACGACTAGCGGGAGAAAGGCGGCAGTTCTTC	CASRRLAGERRQFF	TRBV7-2	TRBD2	TRBJ2-1	many
TGTGCCAGTAGTCCCACAGGGGGGAATAGCAATCAGCCCCAGCATTTT	CASSPTGGNSNQPQHF	TRBV19	TRBD1	TRBJ1-5	.
TGTGCCAGCTCTATGGGACAGGGGCCAGGAAACACCATATATTTT	CASSMGQGPGNTIYF	TRBV18	TRBD1	TRBJ1-3	once
TGTGCCAGCAGGAGGACTAGTTCGGGGGAGCAGTACTTC	CASRRTSSGEQYF	TRBV27	TRBD2	TRBJ2-7	.
TGTGCCAGCAGCCACAGGGGAGGAGAGGGCTACACCTTC	CASSHRGGEGYTF	TRBV27	TRBD1	TRBJ1-2	.
TGTGCCAGCAGCGTAGCTACTTCGCGGGCGGGGCAGTACTTC	CASSVATSRAGQYF	TRBV9	.	TRBJ2-7	.
TGTGCCAGTAGTGGTCGACAGGGGAACACTGAAGCTTTCTTT	CASSGRQGNTEAFF	TRBV19	TRBD1	TRBJ1-1	.
TGTGCCTGGAGTAAGCCGGGACTAGCGGGATACGAGCAGTACTTC	CAWSKPGLAGYEQYF	TRBV30	TRBD2	TRBJ2-7	.
TGCAGCGTTGACCGGACAGAGTCAAGCTATGGCTACACCTTC	CSVDRTESSYGYTF	TRBV29-1	.	TRBJ1-2	.
TGTGCTAGTGGTTTGGTGCGTGGTTCGGGAGGCTACAATGAGCAGTTCTTC	CASGLVRGSGGYNEQFF	TRBV12-5	TRBD2	TRBJ2-1	.
TGCGCCAGCAGCTTGGGCGCCAATCAGCCCCAGCATTTT	CASSLGANQPQHF	TRBV5-1	.	TRBJ1-5	.
TGTGCCAGCAGTTACGACTTAACTTCCTTGCTGTTTTTT	CASSYDLTSLLFF	TRBV6-5	.	TRBJ2-2	.
TGTGCCAGCAGCTTAGGGGGGCCACCCGGCGACACGCAGTATTTT	CASSLGGPPGDTQYF	TRBV7-9	.	TRBJ2-3	.
TGCGCCAGCAGCCCGGGACTAAATTACTACGAGCAGTACTTC	CASSPGLNYYEQYF	TRBV10-1	TRBD2	TRBJ2-7	.
TGTGCCAGCAGTTCTCCTCCGGGACAGACTAACTATGGCTACACCTTC	CASSSPPGQTNYGYTF	TRBV6-6	TRBD1	TRBJ1-2	once
TGTGCCAGCAGTTACCAGGAGGGGTATGGCTACACCTTC	CASSYQEGYGYTF	TRBV6-2/TRBV6-3	.	TRBJ1-2	.
TGCAGCGGGACAGGGGTCACCGGGGAGCTGTTTTTT	CSGTGVTGELFF	TRBV29-1	TRBD1	TRBJ2-2	.
TGTGCCAGCAGAAGTCGGGGACAGGGACATGGTGAAGCTTTCTTT	CASRSRGQGHGEAFF	TRBV7-2	TRBD1	TRBJ1-1	.
TGTGCCAGCAGCGGTGAGGAACTAGCGGGAGGTTCAGATACGCAGTATTTT	CASSGEELAGGSDTQYF	TRBV7-9	TRBD2	TRBJ2-3	.
TGTGCCAGCAGGGACAGGGGGCTATACGAGCAGTACTTC	CASRDRGLYEQYF	TRBV2	TRBD1	TRBJ2-7	.
TGTGCCAGCAGATCCGATATCCCGGACAGGGGGCGTCTGGGTCAGCCCCAGCATTTT	CASRSDIPDRGRLGQPQHF	TRBV2	TRBD1	TRBJ1-5	.
TGTGCCAGTAGTATAGGGCGGGAGTTCACAGATACGCAGTATTTT	CASSIGREFTDTQYF	TRBV19	TRBD2	TRBJ2-3	once
TGCGCCAGCAGCCAAGAAGCGGGCAGTCCGAACACTGAAGCTTTCTTT	CASSQEAGSPNTEAFF	TRBV4-1	.	TRBJ1-1	.
TGTGCCAGCAGCCACGACAGGGGTGCGTACAATGAGCAGTTCTTC	CASSHDRGAYNEQFF	TRBV7-9	TRBD1	TRBJ2-1	once
TGCGCCAGCAGCTTGGCCGAACTCCGGGGCAATCAGCCCCAGCATTTT	CASSLAELRGNQPQHF	TRBV5-1	.	TRBJ1-5	.
TGTGCCAGCAGCCAAGTCAGGGATAGAAACACCATATATTTT	CASSQVRDRNTIYF	TRBV3-1/TRBV3-2	.	TRBJ1-3	many
TGTGCCACCAGTGATACAGGACAGGGGGTCTGGAAGCAGTATTTT	CATSDTGQGVWKQYF	TRBV24-1	TRBD1	TRBJ2-3	once
TGTGCCAGCAGCTTAGATGGAGCGGGGGAGCAGTACTTC	CASSLDGAGEQYF	TRBV11-3	TRBD2	TRBJ2-7	few
TGTGCCTGGCACGACCTCGGACAGGGGAACTATGGCTACACCTTC	CAWHDLGQGNYGYTF	TRBV30	TRBD1	TRBJ1-2	once